This record concerns one T cell receptor beta chain sequence. The data were obtained in a study of control samples from healthy donors and cancer patients. Repertoires were generated with immunoSEQ multiplex PCR, while TCRdb's copy carries only in-frame clones and drops some. The table includes about 79,000 clones, over 85% detected once. The CDR3 is 13 amino acids. V gene TRBV21-1 combines with J gene TRBJ2-1; the table assigns TRBD2, which was not confirmed against the DNA. TRBV21-1 is annotated as a pseudogene. The clonotype comes from a woman aged 40-49 years with lung cancer. The specimen was PBMCs. The CDR3 spells CASSHSDSNEQFF. CDR3 in DNA: TGTGCCAGCAGCCATTCGGACTCCAATGAGCAGTTCTTC.